This TCR beta chain was captured by sequencing in a study of blood T cell repertoires in COVID-19. Study information: Whether acute or convalescent, the COVID-19 samples came from the United States, Italy and Spain. The cDNA or gDNA used as material had been derived from T cells, B-cell-depleted T cells, or PBMCs.

Profiling relied on immunoSEQ multiplex PCR, and the TCRdb table lists in-frame clones only, not all of them. The table has roughly 130,000 clones, about four fifths seen once; the top ten hold more than 4.5%. Germline lookup yields CDR1 SGHDN and CDR2 FVKESK. V was clipped by 1 base and J by 6 bases, with 16 bases between them. This CDR3 region has 16 residues. This TCR was recovered from a woman in her sixties or seventies with acute or convalescent COVID-19. The rearrangement joins TRBV14 to TRBJ2-1, with D possibly being TRBD1 (6 bases). Source material: peripheral blood. The CDR3 sequence is CASSQGGTGSGNEQFF. CDR3 nucleotide sequence: TGTGCCAGCAGCCAAGGGGGTACAGGGTCTGGCAATGAGCAGTTCTTC.